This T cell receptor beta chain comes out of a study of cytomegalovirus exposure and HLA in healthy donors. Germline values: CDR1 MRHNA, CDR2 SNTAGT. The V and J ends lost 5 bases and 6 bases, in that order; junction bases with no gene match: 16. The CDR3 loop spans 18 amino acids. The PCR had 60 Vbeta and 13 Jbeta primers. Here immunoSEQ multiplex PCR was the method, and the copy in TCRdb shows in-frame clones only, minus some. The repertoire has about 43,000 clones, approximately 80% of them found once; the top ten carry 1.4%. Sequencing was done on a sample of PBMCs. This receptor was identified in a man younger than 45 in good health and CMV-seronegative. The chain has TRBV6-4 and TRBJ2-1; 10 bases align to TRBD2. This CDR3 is CASSRSLASGSVGNEQFF. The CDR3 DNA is TGTGCCAGCAGTCGAAGTTTAGCTAGCGGGAGTGTTGGCAATGAGCAGTTCTTC.